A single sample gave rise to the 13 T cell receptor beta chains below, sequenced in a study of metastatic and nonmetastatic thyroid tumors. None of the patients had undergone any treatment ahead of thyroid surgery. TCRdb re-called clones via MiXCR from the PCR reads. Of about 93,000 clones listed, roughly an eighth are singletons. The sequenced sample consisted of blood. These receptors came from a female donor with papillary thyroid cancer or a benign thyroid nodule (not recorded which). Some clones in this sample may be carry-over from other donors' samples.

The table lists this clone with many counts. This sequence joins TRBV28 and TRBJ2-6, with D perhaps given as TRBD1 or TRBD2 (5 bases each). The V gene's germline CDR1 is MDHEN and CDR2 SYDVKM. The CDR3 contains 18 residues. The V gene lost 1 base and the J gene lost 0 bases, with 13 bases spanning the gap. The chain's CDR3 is CASSLFLAGSSGANVLTF. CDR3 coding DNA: TGTGCCAGCAGTTTATTTCTAGCAGGGAGCTCTGGGGCCAACGTCCTGACTTTC.

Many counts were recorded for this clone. As DNA, the CDR3 is TGTGCCTGGAGCTTCTCCCCCACTGAAGCTTTCTTT. The encoded protein is CAWSFSPTEAFF. The V call is TRBV30, the J call TRBJ1-1; no reliable D call. The CDR3 has 12 residues. Germline assignment: CDR1 GTSNPN and CDR2 SVGIG (reference sequence). The V gene lost 3 bases and the J gene lost 4 bases, with 9 bases spanning the gap.

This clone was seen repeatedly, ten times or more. In DNA, the CDR3 is TGTGCCAGCAGTTTATTGGCCCATTCCCAGCCCCAGCATTTT. This encodes CASSLLAHSQPQHF. The chain links TRBV28 to TRBJ1-5; D unresolved. The germline CDR1 and CDR2 sequences are MDHEN and SYDVKM. V gave up 1 base and J gave up 7 bases, with 11 bases separating them. This CDR3 is 14 amino acids long.

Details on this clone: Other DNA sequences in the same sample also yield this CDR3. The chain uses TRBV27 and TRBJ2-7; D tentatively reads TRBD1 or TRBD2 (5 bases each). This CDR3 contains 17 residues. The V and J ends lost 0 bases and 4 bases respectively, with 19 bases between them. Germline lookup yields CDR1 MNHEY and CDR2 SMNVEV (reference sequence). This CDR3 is CASSLSGLAGVGYEQYF. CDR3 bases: TGTGCCAGCAGTTTATCGGGGCTAGCTGGAGTTGGGTACGAGCAGTACTTC.

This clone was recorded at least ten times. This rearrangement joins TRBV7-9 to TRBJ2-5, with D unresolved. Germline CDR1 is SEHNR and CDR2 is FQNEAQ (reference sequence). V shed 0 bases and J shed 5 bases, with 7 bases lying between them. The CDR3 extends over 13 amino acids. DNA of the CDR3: TGTGCCAGCAGCTTAGCGTATCGGGAGACCCAGTACTTC. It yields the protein CASSLAYRETQYF. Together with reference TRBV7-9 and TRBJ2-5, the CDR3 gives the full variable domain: DTGVSQNPRHKITKRGQNVTFRCDPISEHNRLYWYRQTLGQGPEFLTYFQNEAQLEKSRLLSDRFSAERPKGSFSTLEIQRTEQGDSAMYLCASSLAYRETQYFGPGTRLLVL.

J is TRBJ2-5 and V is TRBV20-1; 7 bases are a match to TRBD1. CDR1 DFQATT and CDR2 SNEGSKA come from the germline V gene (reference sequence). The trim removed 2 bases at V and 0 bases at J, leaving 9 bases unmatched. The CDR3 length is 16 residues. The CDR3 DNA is TGCAGTGCTAGACGGCCCCGGACAGGTCACCAAGAGACCCAGTACTTC. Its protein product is CSARRPRTGHQETQYF.

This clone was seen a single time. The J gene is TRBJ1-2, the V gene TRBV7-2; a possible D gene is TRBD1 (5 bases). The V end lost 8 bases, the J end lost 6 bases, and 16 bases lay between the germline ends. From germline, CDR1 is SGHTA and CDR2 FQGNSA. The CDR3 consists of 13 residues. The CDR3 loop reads CASRTDSGHGYTF. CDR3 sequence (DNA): TGTGCCAGCCGAACTGACAGTGGTCATGGCTACACCTTC.

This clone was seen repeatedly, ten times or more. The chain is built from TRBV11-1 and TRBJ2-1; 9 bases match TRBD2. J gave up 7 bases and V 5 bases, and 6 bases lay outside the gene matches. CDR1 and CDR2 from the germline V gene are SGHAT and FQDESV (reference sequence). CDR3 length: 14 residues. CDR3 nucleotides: TGTGCCAGCAGCCCGACTAGCGGCAGAAATGAGCAGTTCTTC. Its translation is CASSPTSGRNEQFF. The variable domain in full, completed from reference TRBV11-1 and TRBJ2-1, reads EAEVAQSPRYKITEKSQAVAFWCDPISGHATLYWYRQILGQGPELLVQFQDESVVDDSQLPKDRFSAERLKGVDSTLKIQPAELGDSAMYLCASSPTSGRNEQFFGPGTRLTVL.

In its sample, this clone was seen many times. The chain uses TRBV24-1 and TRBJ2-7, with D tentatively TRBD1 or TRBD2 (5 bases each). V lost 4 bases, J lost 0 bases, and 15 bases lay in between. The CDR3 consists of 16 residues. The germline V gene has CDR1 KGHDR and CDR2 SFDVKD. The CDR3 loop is CATSDTGRGNSYEQYF. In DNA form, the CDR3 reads TGTGCCACCAGTGACACGGGACGGGGTAACTCCTACGAGCAGTACTTC.

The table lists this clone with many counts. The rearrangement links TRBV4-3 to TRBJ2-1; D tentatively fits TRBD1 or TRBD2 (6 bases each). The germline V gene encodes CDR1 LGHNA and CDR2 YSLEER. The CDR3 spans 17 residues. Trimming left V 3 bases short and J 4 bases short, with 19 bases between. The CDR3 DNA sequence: TGCGCCAGCAGCCAGGCCCTTGGGGGCGGGACGTACAATGAGCAGTTCTTC. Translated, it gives CASSQALGGGTYNEQFF.

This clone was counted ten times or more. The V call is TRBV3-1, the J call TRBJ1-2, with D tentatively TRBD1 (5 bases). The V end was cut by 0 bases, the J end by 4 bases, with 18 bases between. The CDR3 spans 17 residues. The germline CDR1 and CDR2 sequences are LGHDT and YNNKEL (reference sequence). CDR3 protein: CASSQDNPPPTAYGYTF. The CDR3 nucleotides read TGTGCCAGCAGCCAAGATAACCCCCCTCCGACAGCCTATGGCTACACCTTC.

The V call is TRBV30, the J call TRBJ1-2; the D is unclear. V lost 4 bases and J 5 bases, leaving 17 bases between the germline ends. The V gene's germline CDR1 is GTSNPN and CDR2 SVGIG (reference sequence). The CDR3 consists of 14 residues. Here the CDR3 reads CAWTPRATTYGYTF. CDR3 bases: TGTGCCTGGACCCCTCGGGCGACGACTTATGGCTACACCTTC. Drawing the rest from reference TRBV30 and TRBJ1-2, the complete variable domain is SQTIHQWPATLVQPVGSPLSLECTVEGTSNPNLYWYRQAAGRGLQLLFYSVGIGQISSEVPQNLSASRPQDRQFILSSKKLLLSDSGFYLCAWTPRATTYGYTFGSGTRLTVV.

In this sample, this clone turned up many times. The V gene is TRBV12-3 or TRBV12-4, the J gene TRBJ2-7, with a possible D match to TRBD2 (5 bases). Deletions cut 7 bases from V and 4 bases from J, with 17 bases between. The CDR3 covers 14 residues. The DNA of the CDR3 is TGTGCCAGCACACCCGTAGGACTCCCTTACGAGCAGTACTTC. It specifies CASTPVGLPYEQYF.